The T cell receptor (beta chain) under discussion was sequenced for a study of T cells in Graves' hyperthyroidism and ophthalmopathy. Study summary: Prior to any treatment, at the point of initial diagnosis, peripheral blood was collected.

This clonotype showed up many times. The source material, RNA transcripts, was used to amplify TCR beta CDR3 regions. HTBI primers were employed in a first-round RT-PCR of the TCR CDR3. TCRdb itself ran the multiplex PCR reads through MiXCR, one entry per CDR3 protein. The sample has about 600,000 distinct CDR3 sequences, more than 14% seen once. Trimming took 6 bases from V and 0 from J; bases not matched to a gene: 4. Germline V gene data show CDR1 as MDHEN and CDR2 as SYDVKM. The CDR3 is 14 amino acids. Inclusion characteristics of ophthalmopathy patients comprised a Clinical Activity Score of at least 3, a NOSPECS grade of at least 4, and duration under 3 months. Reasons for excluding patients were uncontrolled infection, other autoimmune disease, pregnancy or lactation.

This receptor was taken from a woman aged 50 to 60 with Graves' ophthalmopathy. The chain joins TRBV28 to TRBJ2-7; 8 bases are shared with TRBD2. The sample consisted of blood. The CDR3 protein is CASRVAGNSYEQYF. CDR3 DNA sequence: TGTGCCAGCAGGGTAGCGGGGAACTCCTACGAGCAGTACTTC.